Detailed here is one T cell receptor (beta chain). The data stem from a study of CD8+CD57+ T cells in acquired aplastic anemia. The CDR3 covers 14 residues. Between the trimmed V and J ends, which lost 5 bases and 5 bases, there was a span of 16 bases. Germline CDR1 WNHNN, CDR2 SYGVQD (reference sequence). Genomic DNA served as template for TCR beta VDJ and CDR3 profiling. MiXCR, applied by TCRdb to the reads, yields one record per CDR3 protein. The sample lists roughly 64,000 distinct CDR3 sequences, over 45% seen once, with around 2.3% in the top ten. The source is a human donor in good health, serving as a control. Material: sorted CD4+, CD8+, or CD8+CD57+ T cells (not recorded which) from PBMCs. The gene calls are TRBV10-1 and TRBJ2-7; tentatively, D is TRBD2 (5 bases). CDR3 DNA: TGCGCCAGCAGTCCATCACGGACCGGGGACGAGCAGTACTTC. It is translated as CASSPSRTGDEQYF.